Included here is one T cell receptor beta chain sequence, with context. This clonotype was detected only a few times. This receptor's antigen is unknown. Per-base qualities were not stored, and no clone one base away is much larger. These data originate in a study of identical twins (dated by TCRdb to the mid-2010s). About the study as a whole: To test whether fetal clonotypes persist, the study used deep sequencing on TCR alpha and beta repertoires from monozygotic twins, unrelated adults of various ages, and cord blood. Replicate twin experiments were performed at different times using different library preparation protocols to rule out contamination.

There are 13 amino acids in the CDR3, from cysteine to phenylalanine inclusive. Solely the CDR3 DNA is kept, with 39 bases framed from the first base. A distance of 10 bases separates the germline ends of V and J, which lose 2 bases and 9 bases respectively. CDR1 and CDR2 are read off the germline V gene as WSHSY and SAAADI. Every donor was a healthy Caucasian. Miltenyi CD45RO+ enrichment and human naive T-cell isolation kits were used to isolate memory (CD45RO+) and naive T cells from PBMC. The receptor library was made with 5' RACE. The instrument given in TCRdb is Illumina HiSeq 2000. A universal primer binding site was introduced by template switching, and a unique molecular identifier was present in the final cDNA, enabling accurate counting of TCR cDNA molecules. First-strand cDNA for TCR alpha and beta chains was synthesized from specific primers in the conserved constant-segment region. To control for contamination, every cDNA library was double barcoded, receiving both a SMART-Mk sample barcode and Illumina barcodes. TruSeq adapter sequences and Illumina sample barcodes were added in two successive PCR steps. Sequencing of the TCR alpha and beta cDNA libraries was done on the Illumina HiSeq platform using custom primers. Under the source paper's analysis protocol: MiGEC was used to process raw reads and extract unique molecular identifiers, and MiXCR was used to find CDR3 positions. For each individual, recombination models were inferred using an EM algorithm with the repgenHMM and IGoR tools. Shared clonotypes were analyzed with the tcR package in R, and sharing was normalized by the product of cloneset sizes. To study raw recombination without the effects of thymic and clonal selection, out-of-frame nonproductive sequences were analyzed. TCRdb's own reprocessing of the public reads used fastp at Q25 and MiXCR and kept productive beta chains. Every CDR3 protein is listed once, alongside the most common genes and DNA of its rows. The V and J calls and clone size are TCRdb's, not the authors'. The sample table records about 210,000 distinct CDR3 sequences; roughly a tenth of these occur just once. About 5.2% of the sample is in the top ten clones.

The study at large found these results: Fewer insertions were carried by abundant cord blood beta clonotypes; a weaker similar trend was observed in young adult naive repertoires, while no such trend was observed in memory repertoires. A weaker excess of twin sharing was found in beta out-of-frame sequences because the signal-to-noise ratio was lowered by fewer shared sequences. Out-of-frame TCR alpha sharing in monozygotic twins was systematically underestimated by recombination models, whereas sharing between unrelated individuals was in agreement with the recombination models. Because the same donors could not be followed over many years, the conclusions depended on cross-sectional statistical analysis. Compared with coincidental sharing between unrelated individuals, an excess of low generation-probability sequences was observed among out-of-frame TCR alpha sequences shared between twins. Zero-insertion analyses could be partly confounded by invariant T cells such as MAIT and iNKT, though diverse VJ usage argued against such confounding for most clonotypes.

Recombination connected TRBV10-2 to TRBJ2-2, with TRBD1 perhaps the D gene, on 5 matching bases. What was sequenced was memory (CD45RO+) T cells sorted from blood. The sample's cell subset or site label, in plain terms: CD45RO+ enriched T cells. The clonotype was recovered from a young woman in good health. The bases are TGCGCCAGCAGTGAGGGACATATTAGGGAGCTGTTTTTT. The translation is CASSEGHIRELFF.